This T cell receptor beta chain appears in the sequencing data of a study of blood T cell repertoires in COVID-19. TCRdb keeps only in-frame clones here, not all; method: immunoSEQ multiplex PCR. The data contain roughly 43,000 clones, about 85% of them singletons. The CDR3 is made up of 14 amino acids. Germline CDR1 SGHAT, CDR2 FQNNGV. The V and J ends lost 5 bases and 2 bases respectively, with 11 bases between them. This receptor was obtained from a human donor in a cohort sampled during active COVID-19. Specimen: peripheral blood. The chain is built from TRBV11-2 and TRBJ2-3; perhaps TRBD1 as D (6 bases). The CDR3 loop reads CASSPHRVTDTQYF. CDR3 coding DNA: TGTGCCAGCAGCCCACACAGGGTCACAGATACGCAGTATTTT.